The TCR beta chain described here comes from a study of CD8+ T cells in alopecia areata. As the sequencing template, cDNA was produced by extracting RNA and reverse transcribing it. The table came from immunoSEQ multiplex PCR; TCRdb's copy has only in-frame clones and leaves some out. The repertoire holds 120,000 or so clones, with around 50% as singletons. V was cut by 4 bases and J by 4 bases, with 16 bases left in between. This CDR3 region has 16 residues. Per the germline V gene, CDR1 is MGHRA and CDR2 is YSYEKL. This clone was recorded a few times. Using a FACSAria, the CD4+ and CD8+ T cells were sorted from the PBMCs.

The sample taken for sequencing was NKG2D-low CD8+ T cells sorted from blood. V gene TRBV4-1 combines with J gene TRBJ2-2; no reliable D call. The source of this sequence is a human donor with alopecia areata. The CDR3 sequence: CASSPLGERSTGELFF. For the CDR3, the DNA is TGCGCCAGCAGCCCCTTAGGTGAACGTTCCACCGGGGAGCTGTTTTTT.